The following is a TCR beta chain sequence with its context. The sample belongs to a study of CD8+ T cells in alopecia areata. Study-wide context: The study gave treated patients oral tofacitinib at 5 to 10 mg twice daily.

The length of the CDR3 is 14 residues. Trimming removed 4 bases at V and 2 bases at J, with 11 bases between. Germline values: CDR1 SGHTA, CDR2 FQGNSA. The sample's treatment: oral pan-JAK inhibitor, 5-10 mg twice daily. RNA extraction and reverse transcription yielded cDNA as sequencing template. Profiling relied on immunoSEQ multiplex PCR, and the TCRdb table lists in-frame clones only, not all of them. The sample comprises roughly 230,000 clones, 40% to 45% of which are singletons, and 2% to 3% rests with the top ten. The genes are TRBV7-2 and TRBJ1-2, with D unclear. The sample in question was CD4+ T cells sorted from blood, obtained around week 36, from a patient treated with tofacitinib. This sequence originates from a human donor with alopecia areata. The CDR3 bases are TGTGCCAGCAGCTCCCTAGCCGTGAACTATGGCTACACCTTC. This gives the protein CASSSLAVNYGYTF.